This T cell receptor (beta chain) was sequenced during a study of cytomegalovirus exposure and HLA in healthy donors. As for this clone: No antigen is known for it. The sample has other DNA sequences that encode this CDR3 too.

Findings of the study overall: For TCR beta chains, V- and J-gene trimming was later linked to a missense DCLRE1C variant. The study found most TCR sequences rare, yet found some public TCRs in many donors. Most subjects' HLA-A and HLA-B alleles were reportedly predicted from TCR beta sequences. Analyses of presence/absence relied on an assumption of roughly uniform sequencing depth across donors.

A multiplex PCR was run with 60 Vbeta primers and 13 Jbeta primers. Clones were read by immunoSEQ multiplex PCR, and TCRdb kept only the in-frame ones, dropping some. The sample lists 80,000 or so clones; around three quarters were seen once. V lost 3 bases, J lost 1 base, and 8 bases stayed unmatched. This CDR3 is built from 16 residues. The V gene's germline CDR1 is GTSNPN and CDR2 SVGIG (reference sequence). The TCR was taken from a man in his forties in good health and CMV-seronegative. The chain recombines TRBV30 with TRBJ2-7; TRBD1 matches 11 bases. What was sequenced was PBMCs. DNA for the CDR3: TGTGCCTGGAGGCCTAGAGGGACAGGGGGATCCTACGAGCAGTACTTC. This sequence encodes CAWRPRGTGGSYEQYF.